Below, 19 T cell receptor beta chains from the same sample are listed, as sequenced in a study of early T cells in non-severe SARS-CoV-2 infection (dated by TCRdb to the early 2020s). Libraries came from 5' RACE. Sequencing took place on a NextSeq 500. The raw public reads went through TCRdb reprocessing: fastp at Q25, MiXCR clone calling, in-frame beta chains kept. All rows with the same CDR3 protein become a single entry with the most common DNA and genes. Within this sample are about 110,000 distinct CDR3 sequences, with 10% to 15% of them counted one time only. Of the sample, approximately 3.8% falls within the top ten clones. The source material was whole blood, sampled at baseline. The receptors stem from an adult who was a healthcare worker with PCR-confirmed SARS-CoV-2 infection or an uninfected control (not recorded which).

This clonotype came up a few times. The chain couples TRBV7-9 to TRBJ1-3; no firm D call. The CDR3 runs 12 residues. The ends were cut back, 5 bases at V and 3 bases at J, with 5 bases in the middle. Germline lookup yields CDR1 SEHNR and CDR2 FQNEAQ (reference sequence). The CDR3: CASSVDGNTIYF. CDR3 nucleotides: TGTGCCAGCAGCGTGGATGGAAACACCATATATTTT.

The genes are TRBV7-2 and TRBJ2-5; 11 bases are a match to TRBD2. The germline CDR1 and CDR2 sequences are SGHTA and FQGNSA. The J segment lost 2 bases and the V segment lost 0 bases, leaving 17 bases of the junction unmatched. The CDR3 sequence is 21 residues long. The CDR3 DNA reads as TGTGCCAGCAGCTTAGCCACCCTCCTATTTAGCGGGAGGGCTCGGCAAGAGACCCAGTACTTC. This encodes CASSLATLLFSGRARQETQYF.

This clonotype was counted between two and nine times. V and J are TRBV27 and TRBJ2-3, with 10 bases lining up with TRBD2. The V segment lost 0 bases and the J segment 4 bases; nucleotides outside the gene matches: 13. The germline CDR1 and CDR2 sequences are MNHEY and SMNVEV (reference sequence). The CDR3 length is 19 residues. DNA for the CDR3: TGTGCCAGCAGTTTATCGAGGGTAGCGGGGGGCCGACCTTCAGATACGCAGTATTTT. Its translation: CASSLSRVAGGRPSDTQYF.

This clonotype has only a few counts. The chain links TRBV16 to TRBJ2-3, with D unresolved. The CDR3 extends over 14 amino acids. V was trimmed by 1 base and J by 4 bases, leaving 9 bases between them. CDR1 is KGHSY and CDR2 is FQNENV in the germline V gene. The CDR3 sequence: CASSQWLMADTQYF. The CDR3, as DNA: TGTGCCAGCAGCCAATGGTTGATGGCAGATACGCAGTATTTT.

The chain joins TRBV20-1 to TRBJ2-5; D gene uncertain. Trimming removed 6 bases at V and 7 bases at J, with 12 bases between. The CDR3 has 11 amino acids. Germline values: CDR1 DFQATT, CDR2 SNEGSKA (reference sequence). CDR3 loop: CSAYDSATQYF. Here the CDR3 DNA reads TGCAGTGCCTATGACTCCGCGACCCAGTACTTC.

V is TRBV11-2 and J is TRBJ1-4; D is possibly TRBD1 (5 bases). The germline CDR1 and CDR2 sequences are SGHAT and FQNNGV. There are 13 residues in the CDR3. The V end was cut by 10 bases, the J end by 10 bases, with 19 bases between. The DNA for the CDR3 is TGTGCCACCGTGGGACCAAAAAGGGGAAAACTGTTTTTT. This encodes CATVGPKRGKLFF.

The V and J genes are TRBV28 and TRBJ1-1, with D perhaps matching TRBD1 (6 bases). The CDR3 is made up of 15 amino acids. V lost 6 bases to trimming and J lost 4 bases, with 18 bases between them. Per the germline V gene, CDR1 is MDHEN and CDR2 is SYDVKM. The DNA of the CDR3 is TGTGCCAGCAGCTTAGGCGGGGGGGCCGGCACTGAAGCTTTCTTT. Amino acid sequence: CASSLGGGAGTEAFF.

V gene TRBV11-2 combines with J gene TRBJ2-7, with a tentative D call TRBD2 (6 bases). The CDR3 is made up of 11 amino acids. Trimming removed 6 bases from V and 7 bases from J, with 10 bases in between. Germline loops: CDR1 SGHAT, CDR2 FQNNGV. CDR3 region: CASSSRGEQYF. The CDR3 nucleotides read TGTGCCAGCAGTTCCCGGGGGGAGCAGTACTTC.

This clonotype was observed a few times. The chain joins TRBV7-9 to TRBJ2-1; 7 nucleotides line up with TRBD2. CDR3 length: 16 residues. Germline V gives CDR1 SEHNR, CDR2 FQNEAQ (reference sequence). J gave up 6 bases and V 2 bases, and 10 bases lay outside the gene matches. The CDR3 sequence is CASSLRKLAEVNEQFF. The CDR3 nucleotides are TGTGCCAGCAGCTTAAGGAAGCTAGCGGAGGTCAATGAGCAGTTCTTC.

This clonotype was counted only a few times. The chain is built from TRBV2 and TRBJ1-6, with unresolved D. CDR3 length: 17 residues. Germline CDR1 is SNHLY and CDR2 is FYNNEI. V was trimmed by 1 base and J by 0 bases, leaving 10 bases between them. This CDR3 is CASSEGRRSSYNSPLHF. Written as DNA, the CDR3 is TGTGCCAGCAGTGAAGGACGGAGGAGCTCCTATAATTCACCCCTCCACTTT.

The rearrangement uses TRBV7-9 and TRBJ1-5; D is unresolved. The germline V gene has CDR1 SEHNR and CDR2 FQNEAQ (reference sequence). This CDR3 has 13 residues. V was clipped by 5 bases and J by 5 bases, with 10 bases between them. The CDR3 here is CASSPTSDQPQHF. The CDR3 DNA reads as TGTGCCAGCAGCCCTACGAGCGATCAGCCCCAGCATTTT.

This clonotype was seen a few times. The chain carries TRBV20-1 and TRBJ1-2, with D uncertain. CDR1 and CDR2 from the germline V gene are DFQATT and SNEGSKA (reference sequence). Trimming shortened V by 3 bases and J by 4 bases, and 12 bases separated the two germline ends. The CDR3 runs to 13 residues. The CDR3 loop is CSARANPFYGYTF. In nucleotides, the CDR3 is TGCAGTGCTAGGGCCAATCCCTTCTATGGCTACACCTTC.

This clonotype turned up a few times. The rearrangement uses TRBV7-3 and TRBJ1-1, with no clear D. V was shortened by 5 bases and J by 2 bases, with 12 bases between the two germline ends. CDR3 length equals 14 residues. Germline-derived CDR1 and CDR2 are SGHTA and FQGTGA. CDR3 sequence: CASSMGIRNTEAFF. The CDR3 DNA is TGTGCCAGCAGCATGGGAATACGTAACACTGAAGCTTTCTTT.

This clonotype was counted only a few times. The CDR3 spells CASSQPGSGANVLTF. The CDR3 coding sequence is TGTGCCAGCTCACAACCCGGATCTGGGGCCAACGTCCTGACTTTC. The chain employs TRBV27 and TRBJ2-6; D uncertain. Germline lookup yields CDR1 MNHEY and CDR2 SMNVEV (reference sequence). V was clipped by 8 bases and J by 1 base, with 12 bases between them. The CDR3 has 15 residues.

The CDR3: CASSVGVGTEAFF. The CDR3 DNA is TGTGCCAGCAGCGTAGGTGTGGGCACTGAAGCTTTCTTT. This chain links TRBV9 with TRBJ1-1; D is unresolved. Germline values: CDR1 SGDLS, CDR2 YYNGEE. The CDR3 is 13 residues long. Trimming left V 0 bases short and J 4 bases short, with 7 bases between.

V gene TRBV28 combines with J gene TRBJ2-1; 10 bases are a match to TRBD2. Germline CDR1 MDHEN, CDR2 SYDVKM. Germline trimming cut 7 bases from V and 4 bases from J; bases unmatched to any gene: 16. This CDR3 contains 18 residues. In nucleotides, the CDR3 is TGTGCCAGCAATCACCCCTCCGCCGGACTAGCGGAGTACAATGAGCAGTTCTTC. Translation: CASNHPSAGLAEYNEQFF.

J is TRBJ1-4 and V is TRBV4-1; TRBD1 is a possible D gene (5 bases). The V gene lost 7 bases and the J gene lost 5 bases, with 17 bases spanning the gap. The CDR3 loop spans 15 amino acids. CDR1 is MGHRA, CDR2 YSYEKL, per germline. In nucleotides, the CDR3 is TGCGCCAGCACCCTATTCGGGACGGCAAATGAAAAACTGTTTTTT. Amino acids: CASTLFGTANEKLFF.

The chain recombines TRBV27 with TRBJ1-4; a weak D match, TRBD1 (5 bases). Germline V gene lookup returns CDR1 MNHEY and CDR2 SMNVEV (reference sequence). The CDR3 is 13 residues long. The V end lost 4 bases, the J end lost 14 bases, and 17 bases lay between the germline ends. The CDR3 DNA reads as TGTGCCAGCAGTTCCACGGGACCGCCAGCTCTGTTTTTT. It yields the protein CASSSTGPPALFF.

The J gene is TRBJ2-7, the V gene TRBV7-6; tentatively, D is TRBD1 (6 bases). Germline V gene sequence: CDR1 SGHVS, CDR2 FNYEAQ. CDR3 length: 16 residues. V was clipped by 4 bases and J by 0 bases, with 16 bases between them. This chain's CDR3 is CASSSSQGLSSYEQYF. The CDR3 DNA reads TGTGCCAGCAGCTCATCACAGGGCCTCTCCTCCTACGAGCAGTACTTC.